This is a list of T cell receptor beta chains from one sample in a study of cytotoxic CD8 clonotypes in ibrutinib-treated CLL. Libraries were prepared by immunoSEQ multiplex PCR; TCRdb keeps only in-frame clonotypes and omits some of them. This table has about 130,000 clones, over 60% appearing once. Here the sequenced sample was PBMCs, taken after 12 months of ibrutinib treatment. Receptor source: a human donor with chronic lymphocytic leukemia. Both conserved end residues are part of each CDR3. D genes are given only for firm matches. The size of a clone is reported for some rows only, either as once, few or many, or as a class for expanded clones.

cdr3_nt cdr3_aa j_call clone_size d_call v_call
TGTGCCAGCAGTGTTAGACAGGGCTCCTACGAGCAGTACTTC CASSVRQGSYEQYF TRBJ2-7 NA TRBD1 TRBV7-2
TGTGCCAGCAGCTTAAATCCAACTAATGAAAAACTGTTTTTT CASSLNPTNEKLFF TRBJ1-4 NA NA TRBV7-6
TGTGCCAGCAGTGAGACTAAGGGGGCGCGGTTCTTC CASSETKGARFF TRBJ2-1 once TRBD1 TRBV6-1
TGTGCCAGCTCACGGAAGGACAGGCTCGACCAGATCTATGGCTACACCTTC CASSRKDRLDQIYGYTF TRBJ1-2 NA TRBD1 TRBV18
TGTGCCAGCAGCTTGGGGGACAGAACCTACGAGCAGTACTTC CASSLGDRTYEQYF TRBJ2-7 NA TRBD1 TRBV7-2
TGCGCCAGCAGCCATCCCGACGGCAATGAGCAGTTCTTC CASSHPDGNEQFF TRBJ2-1 NA NA TRBV4-1
TGTGCCAGCAGCTTAGTCGCGGAGGCCTCCTACGAGCAGTACTTC CASSLVAEASYEQYF TRBJ2-7 NA NA TRBV11-2
TGTGCCAGCAGTGAACAGGCTAGCCCAGATACGCAGTATTTT CASSEQASPDTQYF TRBJ2-3 NA NA TRBV6-1
TGTGCCAGCAGCCCCTATCTAGCGAACTCCTACAATGAGCAGTTCTTC CASSPYLANSYNEQFF TRBJ2-1 few NA TRBV5-6
TGTGCCAGCAGTTTATTCGGTTCCGGAAGAACTAGCACAGATACGCAGTATTTT CASSLFGSGRTSTDTQYF TRBJ2-3 once NA TRBV28
TGTGCCAGCAGCCCCCGGGGGGGGCTGAGGAATACTGAAGCTTTCTTT CASSPRGGLRNTEAFF TRBJ1-1 NA NA TRBV9
TGCGCCAGCAGCCAACCGCGGGAGTCGGCCTACGAGCAGTACTTC CASSQPRESAYEQYF TRBJ2-7 NA TRBD2 TRBV4-1
TGTGCCAGCAGCTTACTAGCGGGAGGCAGCACAGATACGCAGTATTTT CASSLLAGGSTDTQYF TRBJ2-3 NA TRBD2 TRBV7-3
TGCGCCAGCAGCCAGGGGGCTGCTGGGGCCAACGTCCTGACTTTC CASSQGAAGANVLTF TRBJ2-6 NA NA TRBV4-3
TGTGCCAGCAGCAAAGGTGGAAACCACTCTGGAAACACCATATATTTT CASSKGGNHSGNTIYF TRBJ1-3 NA NA TRBV21-1
TGTGCCAGCAGTTTACCGGACTACACCCAAAACACCGGGGAGCTGTTTTTT CASSLPDYTQNTGELFF TRBJ2-2 NA NA TRBV28
TGCGCCAGCAGCCCGGGTCGGGGAGAGACCCAGTACTTC CASSPGRGETQYF TRBJ2-5 NA NA TRBV5-1
TGTGCCAGCAGTGAGATAGCGGGACTTACGCAGTATTTT CASSEIAGLTQYF TRBJ2-3 NA TRBD2 TRBV6-4
TGTGCCAGCAGCTACGCCGGGACAGGGGGGTACGAGCAGTACTTC CASSYAGTGGYEQYF TRBJ2-7 once TRBD1 TRBV7-9
TGTGCTAGTGGTTTGGAGCGGTACAATGAGCAGTTCTTC CASGLERYNEQFF TRBJ2-1 NA NA TRBV12-5
TGTGCCAGCAGCATCGACAGACCACTTATTTCCTATGGCTACACCTTC CASSIDRPLISYGYTF TRBJ1-2 NA NA TRBV7-2
TGTGCCAGCAGTTGGACTAGCGGGACCACTTCGGAGCAGTTCTTC CASSWTSGTTSEQFF TRBJ2-1 NA TRBD2 TRBV7-9
TGCGCCAGCAGCCGGGCGCCGGGCCCCTTCGGCCTCGAGCAGTACTTC CASSRAPGPFGLEQYF TRBJ2-7 NA NA TRBV4-3
TGTGCCTGGAGTGCAGGCCGGGGGGCTTTCTTT CAWSAGRGAFF TRBJ1-1 NA NA TRBV30
TGTGCCAGCAGCGTAGGTTCCAGGGCGGCCGGGGAGCTGTTTTTT CASSVGSRAAGELFF TRBJ2-2 NA NA TRBV9
TGTGCCAGCAGCGTAGGGACAGGGGGGGTGGAGACCCAGTACTTC CASSVGTGGVETQYF TRBJ2-5 NA TRBD1 TRBV9
TGTGCCTGCCTAAGGGGGGCTGACGAGCAGTACTTC CACLRGADEQYF TRBJ2-7 NA NA TRBV30
TGTGCCAGTACTTCCGGCGGGTATTCCTACGAGCAGTACTTC CASTSGGYSYEQYF TRBJ2-7 NA NA TRBV19
TGCGCCAGCAGCTTGGATAGGCCCAACTATGGCTACACCTTC CASSLDRPNYGYTF TRBJ1-2 NA NA TRBV5-1
TGTGCCTGGGGTGCTCGGGCTGGGCAGTACTTC CAWGARAGQYF TRBJ2-7 NA NA TRBV30
TGCGCCAGCAGTGAGAACCAAATGGGACAGGCGAGCTTC CASSENQMGQASF TRBJ2-7 NA TRBD1 TRBV10-1
TGTGCCAGCAGCTCACAGGGGACTACGAACACCGGGGAGCTGTTTTTT CASSSQGTTNTGELFF TRBJ2-2 NA NA TRBV7-2
TGTGCCAGAACCGGGACAGGGGTCAGCGTCACCGGGGAGCTGTTTTTT CARTGTGVSVTGELFF TRBJ2-2 NA TRBD1 TRBV30
TGTGCCAGCAGTAAAGCGGAGAGCTCCTACGAGCAGTACTTC CASSKAESSYEQYF TRBJ2-7 NA NA TRBV7-2
TGTGCCAGCAGCTCGACAGGTCGTTACGAGCAGTACTTC CASSSTGRYEQYF TRBJ2-7 NA NA TRBV7-9
TGTGCCAGCAGCTCGCAGGGCGGGGTGTGGACAGATACGCAGTATTTT CASSSQGGVWTDTQYF TRBJ2-3 NA NA TRBV7-9
TGTGCCAGCAGCCCACGGACGGAAACAGATACGCAGTATTTT CASSPRTETDTQYF TRBJ2-3 NA NA TRBV9
TGTGCCAGCGGGGCGCACCCTTCTGGGGCCAACGTCCTGACTTTC CASGAHPSGANVLTF TRBJ2-6 NA NA TRBV9
TGTGCCAGCAGCGTAGCGGCGGGAGCGGGCACCGGGGAGCTGTTTTTT CASSVAAGAGTGELFF TRBJ2-2 NA TRBD2 TRBV9
TGCAGTGCCTTTTACCGCAGCTGGTTCTTC CSAFYRSWFF TRBJ2-1 NA NA TRBV20-1
TGTGCCAGCAGCTTTGGGGGCCAGGAGAATGAGCAGTTCTTC CASSFGGQENEQFF TRBJ2-1 NA NA TRBV7-2